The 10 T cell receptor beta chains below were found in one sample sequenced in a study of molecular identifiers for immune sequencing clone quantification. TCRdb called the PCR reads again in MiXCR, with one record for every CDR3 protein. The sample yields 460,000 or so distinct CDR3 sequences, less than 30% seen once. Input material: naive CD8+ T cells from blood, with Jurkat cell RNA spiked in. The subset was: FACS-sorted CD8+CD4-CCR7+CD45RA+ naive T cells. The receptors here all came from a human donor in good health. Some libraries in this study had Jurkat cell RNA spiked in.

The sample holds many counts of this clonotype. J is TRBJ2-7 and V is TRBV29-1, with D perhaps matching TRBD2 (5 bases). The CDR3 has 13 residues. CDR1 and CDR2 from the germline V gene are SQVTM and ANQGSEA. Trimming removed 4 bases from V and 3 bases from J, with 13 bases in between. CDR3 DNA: TGCAGCGTTGCCGCCAGCGGAGACTACGAGCAGTACTTC. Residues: CSVAASGDYEQYF.

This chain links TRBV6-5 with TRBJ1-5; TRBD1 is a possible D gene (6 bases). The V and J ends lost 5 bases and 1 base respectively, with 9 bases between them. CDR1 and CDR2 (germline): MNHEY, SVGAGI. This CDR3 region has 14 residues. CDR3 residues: CASSQGSSNQPQHF. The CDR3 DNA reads TGTGCCAGCAGTCAGGGGTCGAGCAATCAGCCCCAGCATTTT.

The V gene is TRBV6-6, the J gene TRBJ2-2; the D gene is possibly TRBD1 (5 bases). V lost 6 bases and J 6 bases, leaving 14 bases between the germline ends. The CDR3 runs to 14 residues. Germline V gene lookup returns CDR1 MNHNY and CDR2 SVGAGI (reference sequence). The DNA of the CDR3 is TGTGCCAGCAGGGTGGGTCAGGGCCCCGGGGAGCTGTTTTTT. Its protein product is CASRVGQGPGELFF.

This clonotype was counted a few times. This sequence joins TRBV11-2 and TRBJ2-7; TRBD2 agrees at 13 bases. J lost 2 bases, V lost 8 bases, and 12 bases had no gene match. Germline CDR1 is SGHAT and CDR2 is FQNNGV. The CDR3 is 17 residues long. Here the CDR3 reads CASRPQATSGGAYEQYF. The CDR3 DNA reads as TGTGCCAGCCGCCCACAGGCCACTAGCGGGGGGGCCTACGAGCAGTACTTC.

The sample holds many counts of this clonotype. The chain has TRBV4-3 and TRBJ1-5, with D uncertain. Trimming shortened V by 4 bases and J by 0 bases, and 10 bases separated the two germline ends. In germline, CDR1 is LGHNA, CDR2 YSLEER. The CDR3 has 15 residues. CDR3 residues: CASSPLAGSNQPQHF. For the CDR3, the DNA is TGCGCCAGCAGCCCCTTGGCAGGTAGCAATCAGCCCCAGCATTTT.

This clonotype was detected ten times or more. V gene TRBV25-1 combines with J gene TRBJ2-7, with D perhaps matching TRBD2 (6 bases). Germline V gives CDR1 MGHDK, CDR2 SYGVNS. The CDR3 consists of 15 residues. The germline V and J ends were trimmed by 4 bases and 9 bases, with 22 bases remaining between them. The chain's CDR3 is CASSGGREFGWGQYF. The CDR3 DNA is TGTGCCAGCAGTGGAGGACGGGAGTTTGGATGGGGGCAGTACTTC.

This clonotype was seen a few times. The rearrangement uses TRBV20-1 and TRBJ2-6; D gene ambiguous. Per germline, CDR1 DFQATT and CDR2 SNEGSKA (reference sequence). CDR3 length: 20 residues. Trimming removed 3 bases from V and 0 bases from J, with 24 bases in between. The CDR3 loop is CSASGRTGRPPNSGANVLTF. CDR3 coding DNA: TGCAGTGCTAGCGGACGTACCGGTAGGCCTCCAAACTCTGGGGCCAACGTCCTGACTTTC.

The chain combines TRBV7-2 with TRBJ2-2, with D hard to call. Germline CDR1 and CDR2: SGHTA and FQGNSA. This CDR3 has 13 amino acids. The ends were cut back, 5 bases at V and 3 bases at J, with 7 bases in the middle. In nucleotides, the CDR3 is TGTGCCAGCAGCACGCGGTACACCGGGGAGCTGTTTTTT. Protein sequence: CASSTRYTGELFF.

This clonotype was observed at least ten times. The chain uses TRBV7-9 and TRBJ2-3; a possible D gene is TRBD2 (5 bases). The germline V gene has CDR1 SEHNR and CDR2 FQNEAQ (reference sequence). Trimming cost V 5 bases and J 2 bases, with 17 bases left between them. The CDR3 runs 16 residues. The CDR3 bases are TGTGCCAGCAGCCTCACCGGACTGGCTTTCACAGATACGCAGTATTTT. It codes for CASSLTGLAFTDTQYF.

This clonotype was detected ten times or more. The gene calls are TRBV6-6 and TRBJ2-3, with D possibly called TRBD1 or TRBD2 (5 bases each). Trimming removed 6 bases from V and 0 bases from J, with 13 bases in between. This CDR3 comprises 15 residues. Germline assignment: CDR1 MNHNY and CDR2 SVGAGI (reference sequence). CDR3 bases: TGTGCCAGCAGCGCGCCGGGACGCAGCACAGATACGCAGTATTTT. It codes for CASSAPGRSTDTQYF.